A selection of T cell receptor beta chains follows, all from one sample in a study of T cells in Graves' hyperthyroidism and ophthalmopathy. TCRdb re-derived calls from the multiplex PCR reads in MiXCR, one entry per CDR3 protein. The data show under 400,000 distinct CDR3 sequences, approximately 15% seen once. Sequences were obtained from blood. Receptor source: a woman in her sixties with Graves' hyperthyroidism. Each CDR3 is given with its conserved first and last residue. The D gene is left open where the match is weak. The listing skips clone size in some rows; elsewhere it reads once, few, many or a size class.

>NA|TRBJ2-7|NA|TRBV29-1
CSVTRFGGSYEQYF
TGCAGCGTTACCCGTTTTGGGGGATCCTACGAGCAGTACTTC
>NA|TRBJ1-1|NA|TRBV11-2
CASSLDGTYAEAFF
TGTGCCAGCAGCTTAGATGGGACATACGCTGAAGCTTTCTTT
>TRBD1|TRBJ1-1|many|TRBV5-1
CASSSGQTNTEAFF
TGCGCCAGCAGCTCGGGACAGACGAACACTGAAGCTTTCTTT
>NA|TRBJ1-1|many|TRBV6-5
CASSYGGGGLNTEAFF
TGTGCCAGCAGTTACGGAGGGGGGGGGCTTAACACTGAAGCTTTCTTT
>TRBD2|TRBJ2-7|many|TRBV20-1
CSAAEPSGYYEQYF
TGCAGTGCCGCGGAGCCTAGCGGTTACTACGAGCAGTACTTC
>NA|TRBJ1-2|many|TRBV3-1
CASSRGHPIYGYTF
TGTGCCAGCAGCAGGGGACACCCAATTTATGGCTACACCTTC
>TRBD2|TRBJ2-1|NA|TRBV4-1
CASSHSGGSYNEQLF
TGCGCCAGCAGCCATAGCGGGGGCTCCTACAATGAGCAGCTCTTC
>NA|TRBJ1-2|NA|TRBV3-1
CASSERSRGWGYTF
TGTGCCAGCAGTGAACGGTCCCGGGGATGGGGCTACACCTTC
>NA|TRBJ1-1|many|TRBV5-1
CASSLLTENTEAFF
TGCGCCAGCAGCTTGTTGACTGAGAACACTGAAGCTTTCTTT
>NA|TRBJ1-1|few|TRBV9
CASSPQPGGNTEAFF
TGTGCCAGCAGCCCCCAGCCGGGGGGGAACACTGAAGCTTTCTTT
>NA|TRBJ2-3|many|TRBV5-1
CASSLDGVGTDTQYF
TGCGCCAGCAGCTTGGACGGGGTGGGGACAGATACGCAGTATTTT
>NA|TRBJ1-1|many|TRBV2
CASSGGYVSEAFF
TGTGCCAGCAGTGGAGGGTACGTGAGTGAAGCTTTCTTT
>TRBD2|TRBJ2-1|few|TRBV12-3/TRBV12-4
CASTESGSYYNEQFF
TGTGCCAGCACTGAAAGCGGGAGTTACTACAATGAGCAGTTCTTC
>NA|TRBJ2-1|many|TRBV2
CASSGGIRSSYNEQFF
TGTGCCAGCAGTGGAGGTATCAGGTCCTCCTACAATGAGCAGTTCTTC
>NA|TRBJ1-1|few|TRBV5-6
CASSLVALGDTEAFF
TGTGCCAGCAGCTTGGTTGCCCTCGGAGACACTGAAGCTTTCTTT
>NA|TRBJ2-1|many|TRBV3-1
CASSQETYNEQFF
TGTGCCAGCAGCCAAGAGACCTACAATGAGCAGTTCTTC
>NA|TRBJ2-4|few|TRBV7-9
CVSTPYGGSGNIQYF
TGTGTCAGCACCCCGTACGGGGGTTCGGGAAACATTCAGTACTTC